The TCR delta chain under discussion was sequenced for a study of Vδ1+ human thymocytes. There are 20 residues in the CDR3. With V trimmed by 4 bases and J by 0 bases, 17 bases remained unmatched. Germline CDR1 reads TSWWSYY; CDR2 reads QGS. Extracted RNA was reverse transcribed into cDNA. Pooled V-gene forward primers with one constant-region reverse primer generated the CDR3 amplicons by multiplex PCR. TCRdb made new clone calls on the multiplex PCR reads using CATT. Of about 55,000 delta-chain clones detected, roughly 15% appear once; the ten largest clones hold 0.5%. Study-level findings and limits: Thymic TRG and TRD repertoires appeared highly polyclonal, with Gaussian CDR3 length distributions. Thymic delta-chain repertoires held 15% to 20% Vdelta2 sequences and few Vdelta3, despite high sort purity.

Comments on this clone: Its specificity is unknown.

Sequenced material: Vdelta1+ gamma-delta thymocytes from the thymus. The subset here: FACS-sorted CD3+ TCRalphabeta- TCRVdelta1+ TCRVdelta2- thymocytes. This chain connects TRDV1 to TRDJ1, with 10 bases that match TRDD3. This clonotype originated in a boy less than two years old who had congenital heart surgery. The CDR3 DNA reads TGTGCTCTTGGGGGGAAGTTCTGGGGGATAATCCACAAGTACACCGATAAACTCATCTTT. Translating gives CALGGKFWGIIHKYTDKLIF.